The rows below give T cell receptor beta chains drawn from one sample of a study of neurological immune-mediated disorders. One entry per CDR3 protein results from TCRdb running MiXCR on the 5' RACE reads. Among under 70,000 distinct CDR3 sequences, 3% to 4% were seen once, and the ten largest hold 4.5% to 6.5%. Material: PBMCs. Receptors originate from a woman between 50 and 59 years old with multiple sclerosis. Both conserved end residues are part of each CDR3. A D gene is named only where the DNA matches it firmly. Not all rows give a size; the values are once, few, many and, for expanded clones, a class.

D gene	J gene	clone size	V gene	CDR3 protein
.	TRBJ1-4	many	TRBV5-5	CASNRGRNTEKLFF
.	TRBJ2-1	few	TRBV6-2/TRBV6-3	CASSGIYNEQFF
TRBD1	TRBJ1-3	many	TRBV7-6	CASSPRDRGPLGNTIYF
.	TRBJ2-1	many	TRBV28	CASSLFRGSYNEQFF
TRBD1	TRBJ1-1	many	TRBV3-1	CASSLADRVTEAFF
TRBD2	TRBJ2-3	many	TRBV20-1	CSARDRRLAGTDTQYF
TRBD2	TRBJ2-7	many	TRBV11-3	CASSPALGLANEQYF
.	TRBJ1-2	many	TRBV27	CASSTLQGLRPYGYTF
.	TRBJ1-2	many	TRBV20-1	CSARAPWGGLSDGYTF
TRBD1	TRBJ2-5	many	TRBV20-1	CSARIRAGGKETQYF
.	TRBJ2-3	many	TRBV9	CASSEKSTDTQYF
TRBD1	TRBJ1-6	.	TRBV20-1	CSASCDRVFSTLNF
TRBD2	TRBJ2-1	many	TRBV5-1	CASSLDGRDDNEQFF
.	TRBJ2-2	many	TRBV3-1	CASSLQGGNTGELFF
.	TRBJ2-3	many	TRBV18	CASSPTMTDTQYF
TRBD2	TRBJ2-3	many	TRBV29-1	CSVGGRSTDTQYF
.	TRBJ1-4	medium-sized	TRBV20-1	CSARDLSTIGEKLFF
.	TRBJ2-2	many	TRBV27	CASSFAVSTGELFF
.	TRBJ1-3	many	TRBV20-1	CSARQGTGNTIYF
.	TRBJ1-6	many	TRBV5-5	CASSFRTVGTNSPLHF
TRBD2	TRBJ2-5	many	TRBV28	CASSFRTSGRVGEETQYF
.	TRBJ1-2	many	TRBV10-3	CAISDDRNYGYTF
.	TRBJ1-2	many	TRBV12-3/TRBV12-4	CASSPRDPRGYTF
.	TRBJ1-1	many	TRBV5-6	CASSFSTRPNTEAFF
TRBD2	TRBJ2-1	many	TRBV5-6	CASSPRGLAGYNEQFF
TRBD2	TRBJ2-1	many	TRBV20-1	CSARGSGSYNEQFF
TRBD1	TRBJ2-2	many	TRBV20-1	CSARGTGNTGELFF
TRBD2	TRBJ2-1	many	TRBV7-2	CASSLSLAGGRQFF
.	TRBJ1-5	many	TRBV27	CASSTRGGVRSDNQPQHF
.	TRBJ2-6	many	TRBV5-1	CASSRGGFRSGANVLTF
.	TRBJ1-2	many	TRBV5-1	CASIPTPGNYGYTF
TRBD1	TRBJ1-4	many	TRBV20-1	CSAPTKGGTEKLFF
TRBD2	TRBJ2-5	many	TRBV20-1	CSAGPGLAGGPAQYF
.	TRBJ2-3	many	TRBV6-2/TRBV6-3	CASSSRWDDTQYF
.	TRBJ2-3	many	TRBV7-9	CASSPFTRITSTDTQYF
TRBD2	TRBJ2-5	many	TRBV27	CASMSSGSVETQYF
.	TRBJ2-7	many	TRBV5-1	CASSSRTDTYEQYF
.	TRBJ2-5	many	TRBV20-1	CSAREPGRNQETQYF
TRBD1	TRBJ1-2	many	TRBV20-1	CSARGGQAAVTF
.	TRBJ2-5	many	TRBV6-1	CASRGQETQYF
.	TRBJ2-3	many	TRBV10-3	CAISEPGMTDTQYF
.	TRBJ1-2	few	TRBV28	CASHYYSTVGYGYTF
.	TRBJ1-2	many	TRBV7-2	CASSFTGRADGYTF
.	TRBJ2-7	many	TRBV18	CASSPSTARPKNEQYF
.	TRBJ2-7	many	TRBV2	CASRQGFEQYF
.	TRBJ2-1	many	TRBV5-1	CASCHGNSYNEQFF
.	TRBJ2-3	many	TRBV19	CASSIGTGSGTQYF
.	TRBJ1-2	many	TRBV18	CASSLGQDYGYTF
TRBD2	TRBJ2-3	many	TRBV2	CASSEPSGGAGDTQYF
.	TRBJ2-4	.	TRBV5-1	CPSNPDGKNIQYF
TRBD2	TRBJ2-1	many	TRBV7-9	CASRRNSGSPDNEQFF
.	TRBJ2-3	many	TRBV7-2	CASSLGVDSSTDTQYF
.	TRBJ1-2	many	TRBV12-3/TRBV12-4	CASSLGNDNYGYTF
.	TRBJ2-3	many	TRBV18	CASSLNTDSDTQYF